This TCR beta chain originates from a study of CD8 T cells in Susac syndrome. The authors reverse transcribed roughly 0.5 to 1 ug RNA with random hexamers. Via MiXCR, TCRdb re-called the immunoSEQ multiplex PCR reads, giving one row per CDR3 protein. The data hold about 120,000 distinct CDR3 sequences, with roughly 94% observed a single time. V dropped 2 bases and J dropped 5 bases, with 10 bases sitting between them. This CDR3 comprises 13 residues. Germline CDR1 reads KGHSH; CDR2 reads LQKENI. The sample taken for sequencing was CD4+ T cells from PBMCs. The gene calls are TRBV18 and TRBJ2-7; D is unresolved. The sequence derives from a human donor in good health. The CDR3 region is CASSPDGFDEQYF. For the CDR3, the DNA is TGTGCCAGCTCACCAGACGGGTTCGACGAGCAGTACTTC.